This note documents a single T cell receptor beta chain sequence. Its recognized antigen is unknown. The sample holds no much larger clone one base away, and base qualities are not on file. The data are from a study of OX40 agonist ivuxolimab in advanced cancers. With respect to the entire study: Ivuxolimab, which targeted the costimulatory receptor OX40 (CD134), was an agonistic, fully human IgG2 monoclonal antibody. Intravenous ivuxolimab was administered to patients every 2 weeks at six dose levels: 0.01, 0.1, 0.3, 1.5, 3 and 10 mg/kg. Of the approximately 54 patients in dose escalation, some 20 had hepatocellular carcinoma, about 15 had melanoma, 9 had renal cell carcinoma and 9 had head and neck cancer. In the dose-escalation cohort, around four fifths of patients were male, and the mean age was 60 years with a range of 23 to 79. Prior anti-PD-1, anti-PD-L1 or anti-CTLA-4 therapy was permitted, and about 40% of dose-escalation patients had received checkpoint inhibitors. Partial responses occurred in three dose-escalation patients: two with cutaneous melanoma and one with hepatocellular carcinoma. Peripheral TCRbeta sequencing aimed to test whether ivuxolimab altered TCR sequence diversity and caused clonal T-cell expansion. The monotherapy dose-escalation portion (N of about 50 patients) of the phase I ivuxolimab trial is reported in the paper.

The study at large found these results: Which antigens the clonally expanded peripheral T cells were specific for was not determined. After ivuxolimab, more expanded clones were found on average in CD8+ T cells than in CD4+ T cells. Low levels of normalized T-cell clonal expansion were also shown by some nonresponding patients. Clonal expansion of both CD4+ and CD8+ blood T cells was observed from baseline to week 6 at doses 0.1 to 3.0 mg/kg. Partial responders in the 0.1-3.0 mg/kg groups had among the lowest normalized peripheral clonal expansion, especially among CD8+ T cells.

For sequencing of the TCRbeta CDR3 region, genomic DNA was extracted from the sorted cells. TCRbeta CDR3 regions were sequenced using the immunoSEQ Assay. This immuneACCESS table, as held by TCRdb, lists in-frame sequences with V and J called but not all clones. Of the missing ones, under half trace to an unresolved V gene in checked studies; the others have no known cause. The sample records 30,000 to 35,000 clones, about nine tenths of which are singletons. Around a tenth of the sample is held by the ten biggest clonotypes. The trial excluded patients who had a history of autoimmune disease or were on systemic immunosuppression. Peripheral blood for TCR sequencing was collected from all dose cohorts at baseline, on cycle 4 day 1, and on cycle 7 day 1. Samples came from an open-label, multicenter, first-in-human phase I dose-escalation trial of ivuxolimab. Adults with locally advanced or metastatic head and neck squamous cell, hepatocellular, melanoma or renal cell carcinoma were enrolled in the trial. Before TCR sequencing, CD4+ and CD8+ T cells were separately sorted from peripheral blood.

Sequences SGHTA (CDR1) and FQGTGA (CDR2) are obtained from the germline V gene. There are 13 amino acids in the CDR3, from cysteine to phenylalanine inclusive. Only CDR3 DNA is held: 39 bases, read in frame from base 1. A distance of 11 bases separates the germline ends of V and J, which lose 5 bases and 6 bases respectively. The sequence links TRBV7-3 to TRBJ2-1; the D gene is perhaps TRBD2, from 6 matching bases. The sample here was CD4+ or CD8+ T cells sorted from blood, taken in a trial of the OX40 agonist ivuxolimab. The receptor's source is an adult with an advanced solid tumor such as melanoma, head and neck, liver or kidney cancer. The CDR3 has the sequence CASSLGSGNEQFF. Here is the DNA: TGTGCCAGCAGCCTCGGGAGTGGCAATGAGCAGTTCTTC.